The 25 T cell receptor beta chains presented below share a single source sample, sequenced in a study of OX40 agonist ivuxolimab in advanced cancers. The data were produced by immunoSEQ multiplex PCR, yet TCRdb's version contains in-frame clones alone and is incomplete. This sample has tens of thousands of clones, with roughly 82% found just once. The specimen comprised CD4+ or CD8+ T cells sorted from blood, sampled in a trial of the OX40 agonist ivuxolimab. Receptor source: an adult with an advanced solid tumor such as melanoma, head and neck, liver or kidney cancer.

This clone was observed a handful of times. The V and J genes are TRBV9 and TRBJ1-4; 7 bases line up with TRBD1. CDR3 length: 14 amino acids. V dropped 5 bases and J dropped 5; count of bases not matched to a gene: 6. CDR1 and CDR2 (germline): SGDLS, YYNGEE. The CDR3 bases are TGTGCCAGCAGTCCCGACAGGGTCAATGAAAAACTGTTTTTT. This sequence encodes CASSPDRVNEKLFF. The variable domain in full, completed from reference TRBV9 and TRBJ1-4, reads DSGVTQTPKHLITATGQRVTLRCSPRSGDLSVYWYQQSLDQGLQFLIQYYNGEERAKGNILERFSAQQFPDLHSELNLSSLELGDSALYFCASSPDRVNEKLFFGSGTQLSVL.

This rearrangement joins TRBV27 to TRBJ2-7; D is perhaps TRBD2 (6 bases). The CDR3 consists of 14 residues. V gave up 6 bases and J gave up 5 bases, with 17 bases separating them. Germline values: CDR1 MNHEY, CDR2 SMNVEV (reference sequence). CDR3 DNA: TGTGCCAGCAGGTTGGGGGGAAGTGTCGACGAGCAGTACTTC. The encoded protein is CASRLGGSVDEQYF.

The rearrangement uses TRBV5-4 and TRBJ2-1; D is ambiguous. The CDR3 length is 11 residues. The V and J ends lost 0 bases and 13 bases respectively, with 8 bases between them. Looked up from germline, CDR1 is SGHNT and CDR2 is YYREEE (reference sequence). The CDR3 nucleotides are TGTGCCAGCAGCTTGGGAAGCGTACAGTTCTTC. It codes for CASSLGSVQFF. Using reference TRBV5-4 and TRBJ2-1 for the parts outside the CDR3, the full variable domain is ETGVTQSPTHLIKTRGQQVTLRCSSQSGHNTVSWYQQALGQGPQFIFQYYREEENGRGNFPPRFSGLQFPNYSSELNVNALELDDSALYLCASSLGSVQFFGPGTRLTVL.

The rearrangement uses TRBV4-1 and TRBJ2-1; TRBD2 matches 9 bases. J was trimmed by 5 bases and V by 6 bases; bases with no gene match: 8. There are 15 residues in the CDR3. Looked up from germline, CDR1 is MGHRA and CDR2 is YSYEKL. The CDR3 loop reads CASRETSGDNNEQFF. CDR3 DNA sequence: TGCGCCAGCAGGGAGACTAGCGGAGATAACAATGAGCAGTTCTTC.

The chain recombines TRBV7-9 with TRBJ2-5, with D perhaps matching TRBD2 (5 bases). Trimming shortened V by 5 bases and J by 1 base, and 17 bases separated the two germline ends. Germline V gene sequence: CDR1 SEHNR, CDR2 FQNEAQ (reference sequence). The CDR3 spans 16 residues. CDR3 sequence (DNA): TGTGCCAGCAGCCCCCCGGCGGGCCGGTTCCAAGAGACCCAGTACTTC. Translation: CASSPPAGRFQETQYF.

The chain combines TRBV30 with TRBJ1-1; D is unclear. The germline gives CDR1 GTSNPN, CDR2 SVGIG (reference sequence). Trimming removed 4 bases at V and 6 bases at J, with 12 bases between. CDR3 length equals 12 residues. CDR3: CAWKMDLPEAFF. CDR3 nucleotides: TGTGCCTGGAAAATGGATCTTCCTGAAGCTTTCTTT. Supplemented by reference TRBV30 and TRBJ1-1, the full variable domain reads SQTIHQWPATLVQPVGSPLSLECTVEGTSNPNLYWYRQAAGRGLQLLFYSVGIGQISSEVPQNLSASRPQDRQFILSSKKLLLSDSGFYLCAWKMDLPEAFFGQGTRLTVV.

The rearrangement uses TRBV6-5 and TRBJ2-7, with no clear D. Looked up from germline, CDR1 is MNHEY and CDR2 is SVGAGI. CDR3 size: 12 residues. Trimming left V 5 bases short and J 6 bases short, with 11 bases between. The CDR3 DNA is TGTGCCAGCAGTGACACTCCTTCCGAGCAGTACTTC. Its translation is CASSDTPSEQYF.

Notes on this clone: Germline and junction disagree at one end, which may indicate a read error. The rearrangement uses TRBV28 and TRBJ2-7, with D maybe TRBD1 (6 bases). This CDR3 has 11 amino acids. Germline values: CDR1 MDHEN, CDR2 SYDVKM. The CDR3 is CASSTTGTQDF. DNA for the CDR3: TGTGCCAGCAGTACCACCGGGACACAGGACTTC. The whole variable domain, remainder taken from reference TRBV28 and TRBJ2-7, is DVKVTQSSRYLVKRTGEKVFLECVQDMDHENMFWYRQDPGLGLRLIYFSYDVKMKEKGDIPEGYSVSREKKERFSLILESASTNQTSMYLCASSTTGTQDFGPGTRLTVT.

CDR3 sequence reads: CASSLGDAAYSNQPQHF. The CDR3 nucleotides are TGTGCCAGCAGCTTAGGGGACGCCGCATATAGCAATCAGCCCCAGCATTTT. The V gene is TRBV7-6, the J gene TRBJ1-5; tentative D call: TRBD1 (5 bases). CDR1 and CDR2 from the germline V gene are SGHVS and FNYEAQ. The ends were cut back, 1 base at V and 0 bases at J, with 13 bases in the middle. The CDR3 sequence is 17 residues long.

V is TRBV7-6 and J is TRBJ2-2, with D perhaps assigned TRBD1 or TRBD2 (5 bases each). The length of the CDR3 is 14 residues. Germline CDR1 reads SGHVS; CDR2 reads FNYEAQ. Trimming pared 5 bases from V and 0 bases from J, leaving 7 bases between. CDR3 bases: TGTGCCAGCAGCGAGGGGACGAACACCGGGGAGCTGTTTTTT. Encoded protein: CASSEGTNTGELFF.

V is TRBV28 and J is TRBJ2-7; D tentatively reads TRBD1 or TRBD2 (6 bases each). This CDR3 region has 14 residues. Germline CDR1 MDHEN, CDR2 SYDVKM. Trimming stripped 0 bases from V and 6 bases from J, with 12 bases between. CDR3 sequence: CASSLWAGGLEQYF. The CDR3 DNA is TGTGCCAGCAGTTTATGGGCTGGGGGGCTCGAGCAGTACTTC. The full variable domain, its missing parts supplied by reference TRBV28 and TRBJ2-7, is DVKVTQSSRYLVKRTGEKVFLECVQDMDHENMFWYRQDPGLGLRLIYFSYDVKMKEKGDIPEGYSVSREKKERFSLILESASTNQTSMYLCASSLWAGGLEQYFGPGTRLTVT.

The chain uses TRBV7-2 and TRBJ2-2, with unresolved D. V was trimmed by 1 base and J by 3 bases, leaving 6 bases between them. The CDR3 totals 14 residues. Germline CDR1 and CDR2: SGHTA and FQGNSA. CDR3 nucleotides: TGTGCCAGCAGCTTAGTTTGGGACACCGGGGAGCTGTTTTTT. This translates into CASSLVWDTGELFF.

Only one count was recorded for this clone. V usage is TRBV28 and J usage is TRBJ1-5; D gene unclear. With 3 bases removed from V and 1 base from J, the gap between germline ends came to 16 bases. Per the germline V gene, CDR1 is MDHEN and CDR2 is SYDVKM. This CDR3 region has 17 residues. The CDR3 reads CASSFGVIKTSNQPQHF. The CDR3 DNA reads TGTGCCAGCAGTTTCGGGGTGATAAAGACCAGCAATCAGCCCCAGCATTTT.

The chain has TRBV6-5 and TRBJ2-1, with 13 bases lining up with TRBD2. Trimming took 6 bases from V and 6 from J; bases not matched to a gene: 5. Per the germline V gene, CDR1 is MNHEY and CDR2 is SVGAGI. This CDR3 contains 15 residues. This chain's CDR3 is CASRIGLAGVNEQFF. The DNA of the CDR3 is TGTGCCAGCAGGATAGGACTAGCGGGAGTCAATGAGCAGTTCTTC.

The chain joins TRBV30 to TRBJ1-1; D is possibly TRBD1 (5 bases). The V gene lost 5 bases and the J gene lost 1 base, with 11 bases spanning the gap. The germline gives CDR1 GTSNPN, CDR2 SVGIG (reference sequence). CDR3 length equals 13 residues. CDR3 in amino acids: CAWDVTGNTEAFF. The CDR3 coding sequence is TGTGCCTGGGACGTAACAGGGAACACTGAAGCTTTCTTT.

V gene TRBV28 combines with J gene TRBJ1-5; tentative D call: TRBD1 (5 bases). The germline V and J ends were trimmed by 4 bases and 7 bases, with 20 bases remaining between them. Looked up from germline, CDR1 is MDHEN and CDR2 is SYDVKM. This CDR3 contains 16 residues. The CDR3 spells CASSYPGGAAEQPQHF. CDR3 DNA sequence: TGTGCCAGCAGTTACCCCGGCGGGGCCGCTGAACAGCCCCAGCATTTT.

The table lists this clone with a few counts. The chain recombines TRBV7-9 with TRBJ1-1, with 7 positions matching TRBD1. The CDR3 is 14 residues long. Trimming removed 6 bases from V and 5 bases from J; junction bases left unmatched: 9. Germline loops: CDR1 SEHNR, CDR2 FQNEAQ (reference sequence). The CDR3 protein is CASSTAPRGTEAFF. CDR3 DNA sequence: TGTGCCAGCAGTACAGCCCCCAGGGGGACTGAAGCTTTCTTT.

The genes are TRBV10-1 and TRBJ2-1, with D possibly being TRBD2 (6 bases). V lost 0 bases and J 7 bases, leaving 16 bases between the germline ends. CDR3 size: 16 residues. Germline-derived CDR1 and CDR2 are WNHNN and SYGVQD (reference sequence). This CDR3 is CASSESGGAGRNEQFF. The CDR3 DNA is TGCGCCAGCAGTGAGTCGGGTGGGGCTGGGAGGAATGAGCAGTTCTTC.

The V and J genes are TRBV6-1 and TRBJ1-6; 7 nucleotides match TRBD1. The CDR3 loop spans 15 amino acids. Germline values: CDR1 MNHNS, CDR2 SASEGT. After removal of 4 bases from V and 6 bases from J, the junction contained 6 bases not matched to a gene. In DNA, the CDR3 is TGTGCCAGCAGTGGGGGGACAGTACTTAATTCACCCCTCCACTTT. Its protein is CASSGGTVLNSPLHF.

The CDR3 DNA follows: TGCGCCAGCAGCCAAGATCAACTAGCGACACAAGAGACCCAGTACTTC. Residues: CASSQDQLATQETQYF. V gene TRBV4-1 combines with J gene TRBJ2-5; 7 bases agree with TRBD2. CDR3 size: 16 residues. The V gene end was trimmed by 0 bases and the J gene end by 2 bases; junction bases not matched to a gene: 6. Germline V gene data show CDR1 as MGHRA and CDR2 as YSYEKL.

The chain recombines TRBV28 with TRBJ1-1; 8 nucleotides line up with TRBD1. V shed 1 base and J 4 bases; nucleotides not matched to a gene: 2. The CDR3 is 14 residues long. The germline V gene has CDR1 MDHEN and CDR2 SYDVKM. CDR3 nucleotides: TGTGCCAGCAGTTTATCAGGGGGCCTCACTGAAGCTTTCTTT. Translated, it gives CASSLSGGLTEAFF. The full variable domain, in which reference TRBV28 and TRBJ1-1 provide the parts outside the CDR3, is DVKVTQSSRYLVKRTGEKVFLECVQDMDHENMFWYRQDPGLGLRLIYFSYDVKMKEKGDIPEGYSVSREKKERFSLILESASTNQTSMYLCASSLSGGLTEAFFGQGTRLTVV.

This clone was seen a single time. This sequence joins TRBV5-6 and TRBJ1-5; D perhaps matches TRBD1 (5 bases). Germline lookup yields CDR1 SGHDT and CDR2 YYEEEE. V was clipped by 0 bases and J by 4 bases, with 5 bases between them. The CDR3 extends over 13 amino acids. CDR3 bases: TGTGCCAGCAGCTTGGCAGGGAATCAGCCCCAGCATTTT. Translated: CASSLAGNQPQHF.

This chain links TRBV28 with TRBJ2-3; 13 bases are shared with TRBD2. V lost 2 bases, J lost 2 bases, and 4 bases stayed unmatched. Germline CDR1 MDHEN, CDR2 SYDVKM. The length of the CDR3 is 17 residues. The CDR3 region has the DNA TGTGCCAGCAGTTTAACACTAGCGGGGGGGCCCACAGATACGCAGTATTTT. Its protein is CASSLTLAGGPTDTQYF.

V usage is TRBV5-1 and J usage is TRBJ1-1, with TRBD1 matching over 7 bases. V lost 0 bases to trimming and J lost 5 bases; unmatched junction nucleotides: 7. From germline, CDR1 is SGHRS and CDR2 YFSETQ. The CDR3 consists of 15 residues. The CDR3 protein is CASSLEAGGGTEAFF. CDR3 bases: TGCGCCAGCAGCTTGGAGGCAGGGGGAGGAACTGAAGCTTTCTTT.

This chain uses TRBV7-3 with TRBJ2-3, with 11 bases matching TRBD2. Germline V lookup: CDR1 SGHTA, CDR2 FQGTGA. The V segment lost 0 bases and the J segment 0 bases; nucleotides outside the gene matches: 5. This CDR3 region has 18 residues. The CDR3 loop is CASSLTPGLAASTDTQYF. In DNA form, the CDR3 reads TGTGCCAGCAGCTTAACGCCGGGACTAGCGGCGAGCACAGATACGCAGTATTTT.